Following are 3 T cell receptor beta chains from one sample sequenced in a study of regulatory T cells in long-lasting Graves disease. Time point of the sample: newly diagnosed GD, antithyroid drugs for less than 3 months. TCR sequences were obtained from RNA taken from PBMCs. Construction of the TCR beta libraries employed iRepertoire HTBI primers in conjunction with Arm-PCR of CDR3 regions. TCRdb passed the multiplex PCR reads through MiXCR, listing each CDR3 protein once. The table lists hundreds of thousands of distinct CDR3 sequences, about 12% of them singletons. This sample was also put to use in a study of T cells in Graves' hyperthyroidism and ophthalmopathy.

This specimen consisted of peripheral blood mononuclear cells (PBMCs), obtained at new diagnosis, from a patient treated with antithyroid drugs. The receptors stem from a woman under 40 with Graves disease.

The table lists this clonotype with many counts. The V and J genes are TRBV20-1 and TRBJ2-1, with 11 positions matching TRBD2. This CDR3 spans 15 amino acids. With V trimmed by 5 bases and J by 7 bases, 10 bases remained unmatched. In germline, CDR1 is DFQATT, CDR2 SNEGSKA (reference sequence). The CDR3 protein is CSAARGLAAENEQFF. The CDR3 coding sequence is TGCAGTGCTGCGCGGGGACTAGCGGCGGAAAATGAGCAGTTCTTC.

This clonotype was observed a few times. The gene calls are TRBV4-3 and TRBJ1-1; 7 nucleotides line up with TRBD1. This CDR3 comprises 14 residues. The V gene end was trimmed by 0 bases and the J gene end by 10 bases; junction bases not matched to a gene: 8. Germline V gene lookup returns CDR1 LGHNA and CDR2 YSLEER. This CDR3 is CASSQDRGAGGAFF. The CDR3 DNA reads TGCGCCAGCAGCCAAGATCGGGGGGCAGGGGGAGCTTTCTTT.

This clonotype occurred many times. The J gene is TRBJ2-5, the V gene TRBV2; 10 nucleotides match TRBD2. This CDR3 is built from 15 residues. Unmatched junction bases numbered 7, after V lost 4 bases and J lost 5 bases. Germline V gene sequence: CDR1 SNHLY, CDR2 FYNNEI. The CDR3 nucleotides are TGTGCCAGCAGTGCCCTAGCGGGAGTAGGGGAGACCCAGTACTTC. As protein: CASSALAGVGETQYF.